Following are 24 T cell receptor beta chains from one sample sequenced in a study of T cells after yellow fever vaccination. TCRdb redid the calling of the 5' RACE reads with MiXCR, one entry per CDR3 protein. The data contain roughly 340,000 distinct CDR3 sequences, 4% of them singletons. The sample in question was PBMCs, obtained 5 days after the yellow fever booster vaccination. Every receptor here comes from a man between 18 and 35 years old who received the YFV17D yellow fever vaccine.

This chain's CDR3 is CSSLGQGEGARYGYTF. CDR3 DNA sequence: TGCAGCTCACTCGGACAGGGGGAAGGGGCCAGGTATGGCTACACCTTC. The chain uses TRBV29-1 and TRBJ1-2; 10 bases agree with TRBD1. Germline loops: CDR1 SQVTM, CDR2 ANQGSEA. V trimming: 8 bases; J trimming: 5 bases; junction bases outside the gene matches: 17. The CDR3 has 16 amino acids.

This clonotype was seen a few times. The gene calls are TRBV18 and TRBJ2-7; possible D gene TRBD1, 6 bases. Germline loops: CDR1 KGHSH, CDR2 LQKENI. CDR3 length: 14 amino acids. Trimming stripped 3 bases from V and 2 bases from J, with 11 bases between. DNA for the CDR3: TGTGCCAGCTCACCGCAGGGACAAGCCTACGAGCAGTACGTC. This gives the protein CASSPQGQAYEQYV.

This clonotype occurred a few times. The chain uses TRBV19 and TRBJ2-1; 12 bases align to TRBD2. CDR1 is LNHDA and CDR2 is SQIVND in the germline V gene (reference sequence). The V segment lost 7 bases and the J segment 7 bases; nucleotides outside the gene matches: 8. The CDR3 covers 15 residues. The CDR3, as DNA: TGTGCCAGTATGCCTAGCGGGGGGGCGGGGAATGAGCAGTTCTTC. It translates to CASMPSGGAGNEQFF.

This clonotype has a handful of counts. V is TRBV6-6 and J is TRBJ2-5; 13 bases line up with TRBD2. Germline CDR1 is MNHNY and CDR2 is SVGAGI (reference sequence). CDR3 length equals 15 residues. V trimming: 10 bases; J trimming: 1 base; junction bases outside the gene matches: 6. The CDR3 coding sequence is TGTGCCACTAGGGGGACTAGCGGGGTCCAAGAGACCCAGTACTTC. Its protein is CATRGTSGVQETQYF.

This clonotype was seen only a few times. V is TRBV5-1 and J is TRBJ2-1, with TRBD2 as a possible D gene (5 bases). V was clipped by 1 base and J by 2 bases, with 13 bases between them. The CDR3 covers 16 residues. CDR1 is SGHRS and CDR2 is YFSETQ in the germline V gene. Here the CDR3 DNA reads TGCGCCAGCAGCTTGAGGCTAGCTGGGGCCTACAATGAGCAGTTCTTC. Translation gives CASSLRLAGAYNEQFF.

This clonotype was seen a few times. This chain uses TRBV7-9 with TRBJ2-7; D gene unclear. Between the trimmed V and J ends, which lost 5 bases and 5 bases, there was a span of 10 bases. Germline CDR1 is SEHNR and CDR2 is FQNEAQ (reference sequence). This CDR3 has 12 amino acids. DNA for the CDR3: TGTGCCAGCAGCACCAGGCCCCACGAGCAGTACGTC. Its protein product is CASSTRPHEQYV.

This clonotype came up a few times. The rearrangement links TRBV6-5 to TRBJ1-5; 7 bases line up with TRBD1. The ends lost 0 bases at V and 6 bases at J; junction bases unmatched: 11. Germline values: CDR1 MNHEY, CDR2 SVGAGI. The CDR3 runs to 17 residues. The CDR3 spells CASSYSAGGDVRQPQHF. CDR3 bases: TGTGCCAGCAGTTACTCGGCAGGGGGTGACGTTCGTCAGCCCCAGCATTTT.

At least ten counts were recorded for this clonotype. The V and J genes are TRBV4-1 and TRBJ2-7; weak D call: TRBD2 (5 bases). CDR1 MGHRA and CDR2 YSYEKL come from the germline V gene. The V end lost 4 bases, the J end lost 4 bases, and 11 bases lay between the germline ends. The CDR3 is 13 amino acids. The CDR3 spells CASSPREGYEQYF. The CDR3, as DNA: TGCGCCAGCAGCCCTCGCGAGGGTTACGAGCAGTACTTC.

The table lists this clonotype with a few counts. The chain combines TRBV4-2 with TRBJ1-6; D is unclear. V was cut by 0 bases and J by 5 bases, with 23 bases left in between. Per the germline V gene, CDR1 is LGHNA and CDR2 is YNFKEQ. CDR3 length: 20 amino acids. CDR3 nucleotide sequence: TGTGCCAGCAGCCAAGATCCATTGTTCTTTCGGCTCGGGGATAATTCACCCCTCCACTTT. It is translated as CASSQDPLFFRLGDNSPLHF.

The chain carries TRBV5-5 and TRBJ2-7, with 9 bases matching TRBD1. There are 12 residues in the CDR3. The germline gives CDR1 SGHKS, CDR2 YYEKEE (reference sequence). The V gene end was trimmed by 4 bases and the J gene end by 5 bases; junction bases not matched to a gene: 1. CDR3 nucleotide sequence: TGTGCCAGCAGCGGACAGGGGAACGAGCAGTACGTC. Translated: CASSGQGNEQYV.

This clonotype occurred many times. The rearrangement joins TRBV6-2 or TRBV6-3 to TRBJ2-1; 10 bases line up with TRBD2. Looked up from germline, CDR1 is MNHEY and CDR2 is SVGEGT. This CDR3 comprises 15 residues. J gave up 6 bases and V 4 bases, and 6 bases lay outside the gene matches. The CDR3 DNA reads TGTGCCAGCAGTTCCTCAGCGGGGGGGCCCAATGAGCAGTTCTTC. It is translated as CASSSSAGGPNEQFF.

This clonotype was observed many times. This chain uses TRBV2 with TRBJ2-3; maybe TRBD2 (6 bases). The CDR3 sequence is 12 residues long. V was cut by 5 bases and J by 6 bases, with 9 bases left in between. CDR1 and CDR2 (germline): SNHLY, FYNNEI. The CDR3 loop is CASSPSEDTQYF. For the CDR3, the DNA is TGTGCCAGCAGTCCTAGCGAGGATACGCAGTATTTT.

This clonotype appeared a few times. The chain carries TRBV28 and TRBJ2-1; D may match TRBD1 or TRBD2 (5 bases each). The CDR3 sequence is 17 residues long. Germline CDR1 MDHEN, CDR2 SYDVKM. Trimming left V 5 bases short and J 8 bases short, with 25 bases between. Written as DNA, the CDR3 is TGTGCCAGCAGTCTCAAAATAAGGGACGGGGTGGTCGATGAGCAGTTCTTC. Protein: CASSLKIRDGVVDEQFF.

This clonotype appeared a few times. The DNA of the CDR3 is TGCGCCAGCAGCGTAAACGGTAAAGGGACAGCTGGAAACACCATATATTTT. Translation: CASSVNGKGTAGNTIYF. The J gene is TRBJ1-3, the V gene TRBV5-1, with 7 bases that match TRBD1. The length of the CDR3 is 17 residues. Germline V gene lookup returns CDR1 SGHRS and CDR2 YFSETQ. Trimming removed 4 bases from V and 2 bases from J; junction bases left unmatched: 12. Full variable domain (missing parts from reference TRBV5-1 and TRBJ1-3): KAGVTQTPRYLIKTRGQQVTLSCSPISGHRSVSWYQQTPGQGLQFLFEYFSETQRNKGNFPGRFSGRQFSNSRSEMNVSTLELGDSALYLCASSVNGKGTAGNTIYFGEGSWLTVV.

At least ten counts were recorded for this clonotype. This chain joins TRBV7-2 and TRBJ2-3; 8 bases are a match to TRBD2. CDR1 and CDR2 (germline): SGHTA, FQGNSA. V lost 8 bases and J lost 5; bases outside the gene matches: 12. CDR3 size: 15 residues. CDR3 residues: CASGAYTGGIDTQYF. The DNA for the CDR3 is TGTGCCAGCGGAGCTTATACGGGGGGGATAGATACGCAGTATTTT.

This clonotype was detected many times. The chain carries TRBV7-2 and TRBJ1-2; D is possibly TRBD1 (5 bases). The CDR3 is made up of 14 amino acids. Trimming pared 0 bases from V and 7 bases from J, leaving 12 bases between. Germline values: CDR1 SGHTA, CDR2 FQGNSA. CDR3 sequence reads: CASSLAGGGSGYTF. The CDR3, as DNA: TGTGCCAGCAGCTTAGCCGGCGGGGGGAGTGGCTACACCTTC.

J is TRBJ2-7 and V is TRBV4-1; unclear D gene. CDR1 and CDR2 from the germline V gene are MGHRA and YSYEKL. V lost 1 base, J lost 0 bases, and 13 bases lay in between. The CDR3 runs 16 residues. The CDR3 nucleotides are TGCGCCAGCAGCCAAGTCCTCGGGCGGAGCTCCTACGAGCAGTACTTC. Protein: CASSQVLGRSSYEQYF.

The chain carries TRBV6-6 and TRBJ2-2, with D perhaps TRBD1 (6 bases). V was pared by 6 bases and J by 6 bases, with 23 bases between. The length of the CDR3 is 17 residues. Germline CDR1 is MNHNY and CDR2 is SVGAGI (reference sequence). The DNA of the CDR3 is TGTGCCAGCAGACTTGAGCGACAGAGGGGGAAGGCCGGGGAGCTGTTTTTT. Translated, it gives CASRLERQRGKAGELFF.

In this sample, this clonotype turned up many times. J is TRBJ1-2 and V is TRBV3-1; D is unresolved. CDR1 and CDR2 (germline): LGHDT, YNNKEL (reference sequence). Trimming removed 7 bases at V and 0 bases at J, with 15 bases between. This CDR3 contains 15 residues. CDR3 DNA sequence: TGTGCCAGCAACAACGGACCGGAAGCTAACTATGGCTACACCTTC. Protein product: CASNNGPEANYGYTF.

The chain is built from TRBV5-4 and TRBJ1-6; a possible D gene is TRBD1 (6 bases). Germline assignment: CDR1 SGHNT and CDR2 YYREEE (reference sequence). With 0 bases removed from V and 10 bases from J, the gap between germline ends came to 14 bases. The length of the CDR3 is 15 residues. CDR3 sequence (DNA): TGTGCCAGCAGCTTGGATTGGCAGGGGTACTCACCCCTCCACTTT. Translated, it gives CASSLDWQGYSPLHF.

This chain links TRBV5-1 with TRBJ2-7; D remains unclear. Germline V CDR1 and CDR2: SGHRS, YFSETQ. The ends were cut back, 4 bases at V and 6 bases at J, with 20 bases in the middle. CDR3 size: 15 residues. The CDR3 region has the DNA TGCGCCAGCAGCGCCACAGAGCTCAAAGTGGGCGAGCAGTACTTC. It translates to CASSATELKVGEQYF.

This clonotype was counted a single time. The chain employs TRBV12-3 or TRBV12-4 and TRBJ1-2, with D tentatively TRBD1 (6 bases). V dropped 7 bases and J dropped 2 bases, with 11 bases sitting between them. The CDR3 loop spans 13 amino acids. CDR3 nucleotide sequence: TGTGCCAGCACCTTAGACAGGAACTATGGCTACACCTTC. As protein: CASTLDRNYGYTF.

This clonotype has more than one count but fewer than ten. The rearrangement links TRBV29-1 to TRBJ1-2; 7 bases are a match to TRBD1. V shed 2 bases, J shed 4 bases, and the junction held 4 bases outside the gene matches. Germline CDR1 and CDR2: SQVTM and ANQGSEA. The CDR3 has 13 residues. Written as DNA, the CDR3 is TGCAGCGTTGAAAGTGACAGGGCCTATGGCTACACCTTC. Translation: CSVESDRAYGYTF.

The rearrangement links TRBV7-2 to TRBJ2-2, with 12 nucleotides matching TRBD1. The CDR3 is 18 amino acids. The germline V gene encodes CDR1 SGHTA and CDR2 FQGNSA. V gave up 5 bases and J gave up 7 bases; unmatched junction bases: 14. Here the CDR3 reads CASSPQAGTGGRGGELFF. CDR3 in DNA: TGTGCCAGCAGCCCCCAAGCCGGGACAGGGGGCAGAGGCGGGGAGCTGTTTTTT.